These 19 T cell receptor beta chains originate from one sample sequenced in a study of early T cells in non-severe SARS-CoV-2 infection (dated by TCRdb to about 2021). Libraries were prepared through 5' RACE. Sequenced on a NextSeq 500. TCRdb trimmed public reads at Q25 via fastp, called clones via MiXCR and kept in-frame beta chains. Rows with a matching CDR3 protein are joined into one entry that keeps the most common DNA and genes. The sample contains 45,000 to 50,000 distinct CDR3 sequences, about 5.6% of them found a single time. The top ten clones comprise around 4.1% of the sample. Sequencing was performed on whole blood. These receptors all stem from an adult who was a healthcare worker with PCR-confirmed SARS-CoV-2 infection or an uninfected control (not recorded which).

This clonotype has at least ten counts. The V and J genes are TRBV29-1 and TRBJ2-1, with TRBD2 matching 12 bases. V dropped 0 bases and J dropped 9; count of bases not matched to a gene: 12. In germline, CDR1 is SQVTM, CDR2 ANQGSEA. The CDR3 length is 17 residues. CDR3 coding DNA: TGCAGCGTTGAAGATCGGGCTAGCGGGAGGGCCCGCCGTGAGCAGTTCTTC. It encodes CSVEDRASGRARREQFF.

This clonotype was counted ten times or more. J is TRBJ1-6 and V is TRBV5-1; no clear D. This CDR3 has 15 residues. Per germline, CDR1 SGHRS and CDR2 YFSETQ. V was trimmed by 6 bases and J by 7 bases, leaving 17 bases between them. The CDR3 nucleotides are TGCGCCAGCACCTCCCAATCCGATGGAAATTCACCCCTCCACTTT. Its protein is CASTSQSDGNSPLHF. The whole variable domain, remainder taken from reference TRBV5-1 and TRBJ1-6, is KAGVTQTPRYLIKTRGQQVTLSCSPISGHRSVSWYQQTPGQGLQFLFEYFSETQRNKGNFPGRFSGRQFSNSRSEMNVSTLELGDSALYLCASTSQSDGNSPLHFGNGTRLTVT.

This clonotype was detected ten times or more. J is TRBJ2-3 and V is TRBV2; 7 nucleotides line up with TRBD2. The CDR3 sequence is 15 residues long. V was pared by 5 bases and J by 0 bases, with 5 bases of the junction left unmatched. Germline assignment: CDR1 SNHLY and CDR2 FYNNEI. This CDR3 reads CASSSSGYSTDTQYF. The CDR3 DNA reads TGTGCCAGCAGTTCTAGCGGATATAGCACAGATACGCAGTATTTT.

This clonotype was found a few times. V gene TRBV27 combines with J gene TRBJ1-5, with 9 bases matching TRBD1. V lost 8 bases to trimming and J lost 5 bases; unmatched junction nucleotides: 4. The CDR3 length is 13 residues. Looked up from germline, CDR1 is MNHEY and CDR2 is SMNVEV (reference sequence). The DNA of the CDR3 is TGTGCCAGCGGACAGGGGAGGCATCAGCCCCAGCATTTT. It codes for CASGQGRHQPQHF.

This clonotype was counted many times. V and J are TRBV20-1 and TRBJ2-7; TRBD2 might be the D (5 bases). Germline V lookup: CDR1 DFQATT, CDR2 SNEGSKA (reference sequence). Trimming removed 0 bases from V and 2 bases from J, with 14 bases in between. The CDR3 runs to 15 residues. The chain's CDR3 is CSARDLGGFTYEQYF. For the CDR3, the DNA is TGCAGTGCTAGAGATCTCGGCGGGTTTACCTACGAGCAGTACTTC.

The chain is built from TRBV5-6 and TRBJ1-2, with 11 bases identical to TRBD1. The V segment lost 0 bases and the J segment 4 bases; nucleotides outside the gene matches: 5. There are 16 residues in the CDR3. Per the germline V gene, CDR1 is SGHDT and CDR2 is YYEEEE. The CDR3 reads CASSLARTGGVYGYTF. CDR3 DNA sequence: TGTGCCAGCAGCTTGGCCCGGACAGGGGGCGTCTATGGCTACACCTTC.

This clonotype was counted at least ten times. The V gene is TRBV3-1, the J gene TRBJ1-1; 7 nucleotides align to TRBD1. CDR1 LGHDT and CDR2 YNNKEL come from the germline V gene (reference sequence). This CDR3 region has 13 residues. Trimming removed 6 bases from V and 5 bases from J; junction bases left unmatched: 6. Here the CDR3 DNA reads TGTGCCAGCAGGAAACAGGGGAATACTGAAGCTTTCTTT. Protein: CASRKQGNTEAFF.

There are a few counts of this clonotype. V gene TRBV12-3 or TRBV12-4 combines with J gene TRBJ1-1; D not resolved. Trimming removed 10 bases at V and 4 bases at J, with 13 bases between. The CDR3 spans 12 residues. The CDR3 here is CATIRARTEAFF. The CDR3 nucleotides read TGTGCCACCATAAGGGCTCGCACTGAAGCTTTCTTT.

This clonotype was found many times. The CDR3 is CASSPQGAGELFF. In nucleotides, the CDR3 is TGTGCCAGCAGTCCACAGGGGGCAGGGGAGCTGTTTTTT. J is TRBJ2-2 and V is TRBV6-6, with 9 bases lining up with TRBD1. V lost 5 bases and J lost 8; bases outside the gene matches: 3. CDR3 size: 13 residues. Germline values: CDR1 MNHNY, CDR2 SVGAGI (reference sequence).

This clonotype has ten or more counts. The CDR3 here is CSARDYRPNTEAFF. CDR3 DNA: TGCAGTGCTAGAGATTATCGGCCGAACACTGAAGCTTTCTTT. This chain connects TRBV20-1 to TRBJ1-1; no clear D gene. Per the germline V gene, CDR1 is DFQATT and CDR2 is SNEGSKA (reference sequence). V lost 0 bases, J lost 1 base, and 9 bases lay in between. The CDR3 consists of 14 residues.

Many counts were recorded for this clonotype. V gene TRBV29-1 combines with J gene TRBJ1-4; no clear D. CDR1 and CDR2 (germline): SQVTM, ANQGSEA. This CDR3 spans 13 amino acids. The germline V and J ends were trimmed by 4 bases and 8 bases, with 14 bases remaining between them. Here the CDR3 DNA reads TGCAGCGTTGCCGGCGGATCGGGGGAAAAACTGTTTTTT. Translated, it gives CSVAGGSGEKLFF.

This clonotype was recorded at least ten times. The CDR3 spells CASSLLGDKDTQYF. The CDR3 nucleotides read TGCGCCAGCAGCTTGTTAGGGGACAAGGATACGCAGTATTTT. The gene calls are TRBV5-1 and TRBJ2-3; tentatively, D is TRBD1 (6 bases). Germline assignment: CDR1 SGHRS and CDR2 YFSETQ. The V and J ends lost 1 base and 6 bases respectively, with 12 bases between them. The CDR3 totals 14 residues.

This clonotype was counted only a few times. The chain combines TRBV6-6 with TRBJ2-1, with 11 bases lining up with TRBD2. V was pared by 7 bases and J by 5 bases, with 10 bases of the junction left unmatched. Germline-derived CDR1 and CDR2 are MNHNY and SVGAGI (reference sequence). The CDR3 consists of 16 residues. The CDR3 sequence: CASTSGRLAGHNEQFF. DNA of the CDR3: TGTGCCAGCACCTCAGGTAGACTAGCGGGGCACAATGAGCAGTTCTTC.

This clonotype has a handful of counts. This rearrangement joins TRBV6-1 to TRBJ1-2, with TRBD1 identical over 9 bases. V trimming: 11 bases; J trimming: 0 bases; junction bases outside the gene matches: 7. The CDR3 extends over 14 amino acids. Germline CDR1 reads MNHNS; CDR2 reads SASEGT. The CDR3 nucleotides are TGTGCCTCCGGACAGGGGTCAGCTAACTATGGCTACACCTTC. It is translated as CASGQGSANYGYTF.

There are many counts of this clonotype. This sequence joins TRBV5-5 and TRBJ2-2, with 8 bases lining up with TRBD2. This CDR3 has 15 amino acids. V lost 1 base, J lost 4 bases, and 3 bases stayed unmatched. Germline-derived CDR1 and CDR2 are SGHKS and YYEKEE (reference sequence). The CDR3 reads CASSLSAGGTGELFF. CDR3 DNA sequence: TGTGCCAGCAGCTTGTCGGCGGGGGGCACCGGGGAGCTGTTTTTT.

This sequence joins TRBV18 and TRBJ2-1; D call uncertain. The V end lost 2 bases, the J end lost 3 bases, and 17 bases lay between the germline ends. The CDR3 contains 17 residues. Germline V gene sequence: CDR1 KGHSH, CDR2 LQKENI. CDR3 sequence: CASSPDQFAENYNEQFF. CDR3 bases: TGTGCCAGCTCACCAGACCAATTTGCCGAAAACTACAATGAGCAGTTCTTC.

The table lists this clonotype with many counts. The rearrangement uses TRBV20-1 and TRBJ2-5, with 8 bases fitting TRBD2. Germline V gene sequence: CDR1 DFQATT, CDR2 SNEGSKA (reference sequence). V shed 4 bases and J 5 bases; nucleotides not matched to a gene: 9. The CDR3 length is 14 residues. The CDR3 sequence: CSAKSGGGSETQYF. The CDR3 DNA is TGCAGTGCTAAAAGTGGCGGGGGGTCGGAGACCCAGTACTTC.

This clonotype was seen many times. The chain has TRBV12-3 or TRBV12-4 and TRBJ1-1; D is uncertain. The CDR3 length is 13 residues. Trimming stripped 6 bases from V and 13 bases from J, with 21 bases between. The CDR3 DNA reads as TGTGCCAGCAGCCGACGGGAAACTATAACGGGTTTCTTT. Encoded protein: CASSRRETITGFF.

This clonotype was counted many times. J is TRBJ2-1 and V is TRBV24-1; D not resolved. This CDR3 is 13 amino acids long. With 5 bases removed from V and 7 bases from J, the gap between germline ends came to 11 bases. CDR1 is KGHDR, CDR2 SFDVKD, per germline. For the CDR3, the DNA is TGTGCCACCAGTGGACGTGCGAGGAATGAGCAGTTCTTC. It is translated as CATSGRARNEQFF.